The clone carrying this TCR beta chain was counted ten times or more. Its target is not known. Template material for amplifying TCR beta CDR3 regions consisted of RNA transcripts. HTBI primers were used for first-round RT-PCR of the TCR CDR3. TCRdb fed the multiplex PCR reads into MiXCR, producing one record per CDR3 protein. Among 450,000 to 700,000 distinct CDR3 sequences, roughly 50% were seen once, and the ten largest hold around 20%. V lost 6 bases and J 8 bases, leaving 19 bases between the germline ends. This CDR3 region has 14 residues. Germline values: CDR1 MDHEN, CDR2 SYDVKM. Reasons for excluding patients were uncontrolled infection, other autoimmune disease, pregnancy or lactation. This sample is drawn from a study of T cells in Graves' hyperthyroidism and ophthalmopathy. Points from the study as a whole: The blood repertoire included most of the expanded thyroid clonotypes above 0.001.

The chain joins TRBV28 to TRBJ1-2, with a tentative D call TRBD1 (5 bases). What was sequenced was peripheral blood or thyroid tissue (not recorded which). The receptor's source is an adult woman with Graves' disease, either hyperthyroidism or ophthalmopathy (not recorded which). CDR3 amino acids: CASSPPVGGTGYTF. The CDR3 region has the DNA TGTGCCAGCAGCCCCCCTGTGGGGGGTACCGGCTACACCTTC.